Following are 20 T cell receptor beta chains from one sample sequenced in a study of blood T cells in healthy people across ages. Through a sample-barcoded 5' primer and a J-beta primer mix, a second PCR was run for roughly 6 to 11 cycles. MiXCR, applied by TCRdb to the 5' RACE reads, yields one record per CDR3 protein. The sample shows roughly 1.9 million distinct CDR3 sequences, around 40% of them seen only once. The sample taken for sequencing was blood. These receptors were obtained from a human donor in good health.

V gene TRBV28 combines with J gene TRBJ1-4; no reliable D call. The ends were cut back, 5 bases at V and 6 bases at J, with 7 bases in the middle. CDR1 MDHEN and CDR2 SYDVKM come from the germline V gene. This CDR3 comprises 12 residues. The CDR3 here is CASSKFDEKLFF. CDR3 sequence (DNA): TGTGCCAGCAGTAAATTCGATGAAAAACTGTTTTTT.

The chain couples TRBV7-6 to TRBJ2-3; 8 nucleotides align to TRBD2. With V trimmed by 1 base and J by 4 bases, 4 bases remained unmatched. The germline V gene has CDR1 SGHVS and CDR2 FNYEAQ. CDR3 length equals 15 residues. The CDR3 loop reads CASSLVSGLADTQYF. The CDR3 bases are TGTGCCAGCAGCTTAGTATCGGGACTAGCAGATACGCAGTATTTT.

The J gene is TRBJ2-3, the V gene TRBV4-1; D not resolved. Trimming cost V 1 base and J 8 bases, with 10 bases left between them. This CDR3 is built from 13 residues. CDR1 is MGHRA, CDR2 YSYEKL, per germline. The CDR3 loop is CASSQGTLSTQYF. Here the CDR3 DNA reads TGCGCCAGCAGCCAAGGGACGTTAAGTACGCAGTATTTT.

The chain joins TRBV11-2 to TRBJ2-1; 7 positions match TRBD2. The V segment lost 0 bases and the J segment 8 bases; nucleotides outside the gene matches: 10. This CDR3 is 16 amino acids long. CDR1 is SGHAT and CDR2 is FQNNGV in the germline V gene. The CDR3 here is CASSLDGGEGIDEQFF. CDR3 nucleotides: TGTGCCAGCAGCTTAGACGGCGGGGAGGGGATCGATGAGCAGTTCTTC.

The V gene is TRBV3-1, the J gene TRBJ2-3; D possibly corresponds to TRBD1 (6 bases). This CDR3 comprises 15 residues. V gave up 10 bases and J gave up 2 bases, with 19 bases separating them. Germline lookup yields CDR1 LGHDT and CDR2 YNNKEL (reference sequence). CDR3 loop: CATRVGQQVTDTQYF. The CDR3 region has the DNA TGTGCCACCCGAGTCGGACAGCAAGTCACAGATACGCAGTATTTT.

The CDR3 nucleotides read TGTGCCAGCAGCCCCCTCGGTGGGACGGACACAGATACGCAGTATTTT. Its translation is CASSPLGGTDTDTQYF. The V call is TRBV11-3, the J call TRBJ2-3, with D possibly being TRBD1 or TRBD2 (5 bases each). The germline V gene encodes CDR1 SGHNT and CDR2 YENEEA. The CDR3 spans 16 residues. V shed 5 bases and J shed 2 bases, with 17 bases lying between them.

This chain links TRBV6-5 with TRBJ1-5; the D gene is possibly TRBD1 (6 bases). The germline V gene has CDR1 MNHEY and CDR2 SVGAGI. The CDR3 extends over 15 amino acids. V was cut by 6 bases and J by 4 bases, with 16 bases left in between. The CDR3 DNA reads as TGTGCCAGCAGCCAGGCGGGACAAAGGAATCAGCCCCAGCATTTT. This translates into CASSQAGQRNQPQHF.

V and J are TRBV28 and TRBJ2-3; D is unresolved. The CDR3 covers 18 residues. Trimming pared 3 bases from V and 2 bases from J, leaving 21 bases between. Germline V gene data show CDR1 as MDHEN and CDR2 as SYDVKM. The CDR3 sequence is CASSFLLQPGLTTDTQYF. The CDR3 DNA reads as TGTGCCAGCAGTTTCCTGCTGCAACCGGGCCTGACCACAGATACGCAGTATTTT.

The genes are TRBV25-1 and TRBJ2-1; TRBD2 matches 7 bases. V gave up 6 bases and J gave up 0 bases; unmatched junction bases: 8. Germline assignment: CDR1 MGHDK and CDR2 SYGVNS. The CDR3 totals 16 residues. The CDR3 is CASRGDYQSSYNEQFF. For the CDR3, the DNA is TGTGCCAGCAGGGGGGACTACCAGAGCTCCTACAATGAGCAGTTCTTC.

This clonotype was observed a handful of times. Sequence at one end of the junction differs from germline and may be a read error. This chain links TRBV29-1 with TRBJ2-6, with D perhaps TRBD1 (5 bases). Germline V gene lookup returns CDR1 SQVTM and CDR2 ANQGSEA. The length of the CDR3 is 13 residues. CDR3 sequence reads: CSVWVPGANALTF. In nucleotides, the CDR3 is TGCAGCGTCTGGGTGCCTGGGGCCAACGCCCTGACTTTC.

In its sample, this clonotype was seen once. The J gene is TRBJ1-6, the V gene TRBV6-2 or TRBV6-3; D perhaps matches TRBD1 (5 bases). There are 16 residues in the CDR3. Per germline, CDR1 MNHEY and CDR2 SVGEGT. The V gene lost 4 bases and the J gene lost 9 bases, with 19 bases spanning the gap. DNA for the CDR3: TGTGCCAGCAGTTGGGGCGGACCCCCGGGCGGTTCACCCCTCCACTTT. Amino acid sequence: CASSWGGPPGGSPLHF.

This clonotype was detected a few times. This chain uses TRBV28 with TRBJ2-7; maybe TRBD2 (5 bases). CDR3 size: 14 residues. Between the trimmed V and J ends, which lost 2 bases and 6 bases, there was a span of 14 bases. Germline V gene sequence: CDR1 MDHEN, CDR2 SYDVKM. The CDR3: CASSLRGLSSEQYF. The CDR3, as DNA: TGTGCCAGCAGTTTACGCGGGCTCTCATCCGAGCAGTACTTC.

This sequence joins TRBV6-1 and TRBJ2-5; D call uncertain. The J call may not be correct, given that the DNA end is closer to TRBJ2-7. Germline V lookup: CDR1 MNHNS, CDR2 SASEGT. The CDR3 consists of 12 residues. CDR3 residues: CASDDKFYEQYF. CDR3 bases: TGTGCCAGCGATGACAAATTCTACGAGCAGTACTTC.

The rearrangement joins TRBV6-4 to TRBJ2-7; TRBD2 aligns across 8 bases. Trimming removed 4 bases from V and 0 bases from J; junction bases left unmatched: 8. CDR3 size: 16 residues. Germline values: CDR1 MRHNA, CDR2 SNTAGT. CDR3 protein: CASSAQTSGSSYEQYF. CDR3 in DNA: TGTGCCAGCAGTGCCCAAACTAGCGGAAGCTCCTACGAGCAGTACTTC.

The chain links TRBV4-3 to TRBJ2-1; D may be TRBD1 or TRBD2 (5 bases each). The CDR3 is 16 residues long. CDR1 and CDR2 from the germline V gene are LGHNA and YSLEER. V lost 2 bases and J 3 bases, leaving 14 bases between the germline ends. CDR3: CASSQLTGTNYNEQFF. CDR3 bases: TGCGCCAGCAGCCAACTTACCGGGACGAACTACAATGAGCAGTTCTTC.

The rearrangement joins TRBV13 to TRBJ2-1, with D possibly TRBD2 on 6 matching bases. CDR3 size: 15 residues. Trimming left V 2 bases short and J 5 bases short, with 13 bases between. The germline CDR1 and CDR2 sequences are PRHDT and FYEKMQ (reference sequence). The chain's CDR3 is CASSLWRGRNNEQFF. CDR3 nucleotides: TGTGCCAGCAGCTTATGGCGGGGCCGCAACAATGAGCAGTTCTTC.

The chain is built from TRBV29-1 and TRBJ2-4; unclear D gene. The J call is in doubt because the DNA end fits TRBJ2-7 better. Per the germline V gene, CDR1 is SQVTM and CDR2 is ANQGSEA. The CDR3 totals 15 residues. As DNA, the CDR3 is TGCAGCGTTGAAGATCAACGCGTCGTTCCCTACGAGCAGTACTTC. It yields the protein CSVEDQRVVPYEQYF.

The J gene is TRBJ2-7, the V gene TRBV6-6; possibly TRBD2 for D (5 bases). The CDR3 consists of 12 residues. The V gene's germline CDR1 is MNHNY and CDR2 SVGAGI (reference sequence). The V end lost 2 bases, the J end lost 6 bases, and 8 bases lay between the germline ends. The CDR3 DNA reads TGTGCCAGCAGTTACCCCGGGGTCGAGCAGTACTTC. Translating gives CASSYPGVEQYF.

The genes are TRBV29-1 and TRBJ1-2, with D perhaps matching TRBD1 (6 bases). Germline assignment: CDR1 SQVTM and CDR2 ANQGSEA. V dropped 4 bases and J dropped 4 bases, with 19 bases sitting between them. This CDR3 has 15 residues. The CDR3: CSVGARGYEGYGYTF. As DNA, the CDR3 is TGCAGCGTTGGCGCCAGGGGTTATGAGGGCTATGGCTACACCTTC.

This chain uses TRBV20-1 with TRBJ1-5; D gene unclear. The CDR3 extends over 14 amino acids. Trimming removed 3 bases at V and 7 bases at J, with 16 bases between. Germline-derived CDR1 and CDR2 are DFQATT and SNEGSKA (reference sequence). DNA of the CDR3: TGCAGTGCTAGGAGTACAGCCGCGGGGCAGCCCCAGCATTTT. It translates to CSARSTAAGQPQHF.